Reported below is one T cell receptor (beta chain). The antigen it recognizes is unknown. No base qualities exist here, and no much larger clone lies one base off it. Library creation used 5' RACE. Instrument on record: Illumina HiSeq 2500. A second PCR of about 7 to 12 cycles was performed with a sample-barcoded 5' primer and a J-beta primer mix. A template-switch 5' adaptor carrying 12 random nucleotides introduced a unique molecular identifier onto each TCR beta cDNA molecule. Each sample yielded at least 3 million CDR3-containing paired-end reads. The Mint cDNA synthesis kit, primed by a TRBC-specific oligonucleotide, was used to synthesize first-strand cDNA from all RNA. After uracil-DNA glycosylase treatment, a first 18-cycle PCR used universal primers M1SS and BC2_uni_R on all cDNA. The authors' analysis ran thus. For normalization, 1 million high-quality reads, each with a distinct molecular identifier, were randomly selected from each sample. Reads with shared molecular identifiers were discarded instead of being binned into consensus sequences. MiTCR, run with a Q25 quality threshold and the strictest error-elimination algorithm, handled CDR3 identification, clonotype clustering and error correction. A nonparametric unseen species model with Euler transformation was used to estimate lower-bound total TCR beta diversity. In TCRdb, the public reads were trimmed at Q25 with fastp and aligned with MiXCR, with productive beta chains retained. All rows with the same CDR3 protein become a single entry with the most common DNA and genes. TCRdb, rather than the study authors, made the V and J calls. A total of just under 550,000 distinct CDR3 sequences appear in this sample, about 25% of them only once. The biggest ten clones account for 7.5% to 9% of the sample.

This sample was taken from a study of blood T cells in healthy people across ages (dated by TCRdb to the mid-2010s). Regarding the research as a whole: In model experiments, template switching captured about one uniquely barcoded TCR beta cDNA molecule for every two T cells. The study analyzed two additional independent replicas of 1 million unique cDNA reads from the same blood draw for two donors, one aged 18 to 30 and one aged 80 or older. Age-related changes in TCR beta repertoire diversity were measured in the study by deep sequencing normalized with unique cDNA molecular identifiers. Donors were grouped into four age groups: young (average about 15 years), middle-aged (39), aged (about 60) and long-lived (just over 80).

The donors were 40 or so Caucasian individuals from Russia, aged roughly 6 to 90 years, who were systemically healthy. Ten milliliters of peripheral blood were drawn from each donor into EDTA-treated Vacutainer tubes. PBMCs were isolated by Ficoll-Paque density-gradient centrifugation, with at least 6.5 million obtained per sample. Total RNA was extracted from PBMCs with Trizol reagent, with at least 6 micrograms obtained per sample. Naive CD45RAhigh/CD27high T cell percentages were measured by flow cytometry on a PBMC aliquot from every donor. Broader findings and caveats from the paper: Compared with the aged group, the long-lived group had more naive CD4+ T cells, fewer expanded clones and increased TCR diversity, suggesting age selection. Total diversity estimates from one million sequenced T cells were considered lower bounds and underestimates. Conclusive comparison of naive and antigen-experienced compartments was prevented by the profiling of bulk unsorted PBMCs. There was a strong correlation between observed TCR beta diversity and the percentage of naive T cells measured by flow cytometry. Because the CMV infection status of the donors was unknown, age-related changes in expanded clonotypes may potentially have been confounded. Observed TCR beta diversity per million T cells fell roughly linearly with age, and a significant reduction was already apparent by age roughly 40.

Via the germline V gene (reference sequence), CDR1 is DFQATT and CDR2 SNEGSKA. Taken from cysteine to phenylalanine, the CDR3 has 12 residues. The CDR3 DNA has 36 bases and is translated from base 1. This sample was also put to use in a study of T cells of mothers and their children. The second publication reports: The donors were nine systemically healthy Caucasian individuals, made up of three mothers and their six children. cDNA synthesis consumed the entire amount of extracted RNA, loaded at about 1.6 ug RNA in each 15 ul reaction. In the second PCR, the M1S primer added sample barcodes and 2-4 random nucleotides. Over 8.5 million TCR beta CDR3 reads came from each mother, compared with approximately 2.8 million reads from each child. In both related and unrelated pairs, thymic selection shapes the output of TCR recombination in a similar way, with inherited differences having only a minor effect. Normalized repertoire overlap in related mother-child pairs was always slightly higher than in unrelated mother-child pairs, but the difference was never significant. With a sensitivity of approximately 93 clones per million clonotypes, no persistent microchimeric T cell clones were detected. The study used deep NGS to compare TCR beta repertoires of mothers and children, seeking features distinguishing related mother-child pairs from unrelated individuals. The mean age was around 40 +/- 4 years for the mothers and roughly 11 +/- 4 years for the children. After adapter ligation was performed with NEBNext reagents, the libraries were sequenced on an Illumina HiSeq 2000 with 100+100 nt paired-end reads. To prevent cross-contamination, the mother and child libraries were prepared a month apart and were sequenced in separate runs. Between roughly 450,000 and 2,200,000 distinct TCR beta clonotypes were identified per donor. Naive TCR beta clonotypes were estimated from low-frequency clonotypes matched to each donor's FACS-determined naive share, without sorting.

Sequencing used blood. This sequence was found in a boy aged 10-17 years in good health. The rearranged chain carries TRBV20-1 and TRBJ2-5; a tentative D match to TRBD2 spans 5 bases. The J call is in doubt because the DNA end fits TRBJ2-7 better. For the CDR3, the sequence is CSVSGRSYEQYF. DNA sequence: TGCAGTGTGAGCGGAAGATCCTACGAGCAGTACTTC.